This record looks at one TCR beta chain sequence and its context. Germline V gene data show CDR1 as SGHNT and CDR2 as YYREEE (reference sequence). V was shortened by 4 bases and J by 7 bases, with 12 bases between the two germline ends. This CDR3 spans 13 amino acids. This entry is derived from a study of blood T cell repertoires in COVID-19. For the study at large: Some COVID-19 samples were acute and others convalescent; all came from the United States, Italy and Spain. The analysed material was cDNA or gDNA that came from T cells, B-cell-depleted T cells, or PBMCs.

Source study methods: Amplification with reference gene primers provided the estimates of nucleated cell counts. Measured with immunoSEQ multiplex PCR; TCRdb has only the in-frame clones, and not every one. The DNA gave D and trimming, while V, J and clone size come from that table. The table lists some 190,000 clones, more than 70% of them singletons. The clonotype comes from an elderly woman with active or convalescent COVID-19. Specimen: peripheral blood. V and J are TRBV5-4 and TRBJ2-1; D remains unclear. The CDR3 reads CASSGRPRNEQFF. For the CDR3, the DNA is TGTGCCAGCAGCGGCAGGCCCCGGAATGAGCAGTTCTTC.